The source of this T cell receptor (beta chain) is a study of blood T cell repertoires in COVID-19 (dated by TCRdb to about 2020). With regard to the full study: Samples from collaborators originated in the United States, Italy and Spain and spanned both the acute and convalescent phases of COVID-19. The prospective study material was composed of cDNA or gDNA derived from T cells, B-cell-depleted T cells, or PBMCs. The repertoires were released in a freely available public database intended as a resource for research on the immune response to SARS-CoV-2. Nearly every sample came with metadata listing a de-identified subject ID, COVID-19 status, age in years and sex. Where available, HLA class I and class II types were obtained from metadata supplied by the sample provider rather than from assay-based typing. Samples were obtained from the ongoing ImmuneRACE study (first 160 participants) and from 1,254 subjects provided by 6 global collaborators. Subjects who had been exposed to COVID-19, were actively infected with it, or had recovered from it provided the deeply sampled blood TCRbeta repertoires that made up the dataset. Results and caveats for the whole study, not just this receptor: Clinical and demographic metadata were provided uncurated, with the amount varying by source and participant.

TCRbeta CDR3 regions were amplified from genomic DNA using the immunoSEQ Assay, a bias-controlled multiplex PCR. Concerning the study's data processing: The number of nucleated cells in each sample was estimated by amplification of reference gene primers within the assay. Sequence reads were collapsed and filtered to measure the absolute abundance of every unique TCRbeta CDR3 rearrangement. For each sample, productive Simpson clonality was calculated by taking the square root of Simpson's diversity index across productive rearrangements. Not all clones reach the TCRdb copy of this immuneACCESS table, which keeps in-frame sequences only. Checked studies attribute under half of the gap to unresolved V genes and leave the rest unexplained. The D gene and trimming were derived from the DNA, and the V and J assignments and clone size from that table. The sample yields approximately 210,000 clones; 88% were counted once. The ten largest account for 1.5% to 2% of the sample.

This clone has just a few counts. This receptor's antigen is unknown. Base qualities are not at hand, and no much larger clone is one base apart. Whole blood was collected in K2EDTA tubes by collaborating institutions according to the institutions' own protocols. For TCRbeta analysis, collaborators shipped samples as frozen whole blood, isolated PBMCs, or DNA extracted from either of those sample types. According to the germline V gene, CDR1 reads KGHSH and CDR2 reads LQKENI. V sheds 6 bases and J sheds 1 base, leaving 5 bases between their ends. The CDR3 sequence holds 12 residues, the cysteine and phenylalanine included. The only DNA kept is the CDR3, 36 bases in frame from the first base.

The sample taken for sequencing was peripheral blood. The sequence was obtained from an older man with acute or convalescent COVID-19. The chain uses TRBV18 and TRBJ2-3; the D gene cannot be resolved reliably. For the CDR3, the sequence is CASSLGTDTQYF. The nucleotide sequence is given as TGTGCCAGCTCCCTCGGCACAGATACGCAGTATTTT.